The 18 T cell receptor beta chains listed next were all sequenced from one sample in a study of blood T cell repertoires in COVID-19 (dated by TCRdb to 2020 to 2021). Libraries were constructed by the immunoSEQ multiplex PCR assay. What TCRdb holds here is the immuneACCESS table cut down to in-frame rearrangements. Part of the clones is not present; checked against another copy, under half of the missing clones reflect an unresolved V gene, and the others are unexplained. This sample comprises about 200,000 clones, more than 75% of them detected only once. The ten top clones hold 5.6% of the sample. Sequencing used PBMCs or T cells enriched from blood (not recorded which). These receptors all stem from a man aged 35 to 55 with acute COVID-19.

This clone is a singleton in its sample. This sequence joins TRBV9 and TRBJ1-1; 9 nucleotides align to TRBD1. The J segment lost 8 bases and the V segment lost 4 bases, leaving 12 bases of the junction unmatched. Germline loops: CDR1 SGDLS, CDR2 YYNGEE. CDR3 length equals 15 residues. The CDR3 protein is CASSLMGQGRSEAFF. In nucleotides, the CDR3 is TGTGCCAGCAGCTTAATGGGACAGGGCCGTTCCGAAGCTTTCTTT.

The V call is TRBV18, the J call TRBJ2-1; D perhaps matches TRBD1 (6 bases). Trimming pared 3 bases from V and 6 bases from J, leaving 15 bases between. The CDR3 is made up of 15 amino acids. Germline-derived CDR1 and CDR2 are KGHSH and LQKENI. The CDR3, as DNA: TGTGCCAGCTCACCGAGGGACACTGCCGGCAATGAGCAGTTCTTC. It specifies CASSPRDTAGNEQFF.

This clone appeared a single time. The rearrangement uses TRBV3-1 (or the pseudogene TRBV3-2) and TRBJ2-5, with a weak D call TRBD2 (6 bases). Deletions cut 2 bases from V and 5 bases from J, with 12 bases between. The CDR3 has 14 residues. CDR1 is LGHDT, CDR2 YNNKEL, per germline (reference sequence). CDR3 protein: CASSQHPGAETQYF. For the CDR3, the DNA is TGTGCCAGCAGCCAACACCCGGGAGCGGAGACCCAGTACTTC.

V is TRBV2 and J is TRBJ1-1, with D possibly matching TRBD1 (5 bases). CDR1 and CDR2 from the germline V gene are SNHLY and FYNNEI. Trimming shortened V by 7 bases and J by 4 bases, and 16 bases separated the two germline ends. CDR3 size: 14 residues. This CDR3 is CASTPPRVGTEAFF. The DNA for the CDR3 is TGTGCCAGCACCCCACCCAGGGTGGGCACTGAAGCTTTCTTT.

The rearrangement joins TRBV27 to TRBJ2-1; unclear D gene. Germline CDR1 is MNHEY and CDR2 is SMNVEV (reference sequence). The CDR3 sequence is 14 residues long. Trimming left V 8 bases short and J 5 bases short, with 16 bases between. For the CDR3, the DNA is TGTGCCAGCTTCGGCAGGCAGTCCGACAATGAGCAGTTCTTC. Its protein product is CASFGRQSDNEQFF.

Concerning this clone itself: Other DNA variants within this sample encode the same CDR3. The chain carries TRBV20-1 and TRBJ2-7; D gene unclear. Trimming cost V 3 bases and J 5 bases, with 8 bases left between them. This CDR3 is built from 11 residues. Per germline, CDR1 DFQATT and CDR2 SNEGSKA (reference sequence). CDR3 bases: TGCAGTGCTAGGTCTGGCCACGAGCAGTACTTC. This sequence encodes CSARSGHEQYF.

This clone was seen only a few times. This chain uses TRBV19 with TRBJ1-2, with D uncertain. Per germline, CDR1 LNHDA and CDR2 SQIVND (reference sequence). This CDR3 has 13 amino acids. Trimming took 1 base from V and 8 from J, leaving 11 bases between them. The CDR3 protein is CASSIVSRVGYTF. In DNA, the CDR3 is TGTGCCAGTAGTATAGTATCGCGGGTAGGCTACACCTTC.

This rearrangement joins TRBV19 to TRBJ1-2, with TRBD1 matching 10 bases. The J segment lost 4 bases and the V segment lost 3 bases, leaving 8 bases of the junction unmatched. CDR1 and CDR2 (germline): LNHDA, SQIVND (reference sequence). This CDR3 is 16 amino acids long. The CDR3 nucleotides are TGTGCCAGTAGTATCCCCCCGGGACAGGGGTCCTATGGCTACACCTTC. This codes for CASSIPPGQGSYGYTF.

Regarding this clone: A much larger clone lies a single base off, so this may be a read error. The CDR3: CATNDWASGAYEQYF. The CDR3 bases are TGTGCCACCAATGATTGGGCTAGCGGAGCCTACGAGCAGTACTTC. The chain joins TRBV24-1 to TRBJ2-7, with 7 bases identical to TRBD2. The germline V gene encodes CDR1 KGHDR and CDR2 SFDVKD. There are 15 residues in the CDR3.

The chain carries TRBV7-8 and TRBJ2-7; a possible D gene is TRBD2 (6 bases). The V and J ends lost 2 bases and 0 bases respectively, with 11 bases between them. The CDR3 has 15 residues. Germline V gene data show CDR1 as SGHVS and CDR2 as FQNEAQ. The CDR3: CASSLWGRSSYEQYF. The DNA of the CDR3 is TGTGCCAGCAGCTTATGGGGGAGGAGCTCCTACGAGCAGTACTTC.

The V and J genes are TRBV28 and TRBJ2-1, with a possible D match to TRBD2 (5 bases). The CDR3 has 16 amino acids. CDR1 is MDHEN, CDR2 SYDVKM, per germline. The V end was cut by 5 bases, the J end by 0 bases, with 14 bases between. The DNA for the CDR3 is TGTGCCAGCAGTACTCCCGGACGGGGCTCCTACAATGAGCAGTTCTTC. Translated: CASSTPGRGSYNEQFF.

The V and J genes are TRBV28 and TRBJ2-3; TRBD2 agrees at 8 bases. Losses at the gene ends were 6 bases for V and 6 bases for J; bases not matched to a gene: 14. Germline V gives CDR1 MDHEN, CDR2 SYDVKM. The CDR3 length is 16 residues. The CDR3 spells CASSSTSGHSYDTQYF. Here the CDR3 DNA reads TGTGCCAGCAGCTCCACTAGCGGCCATTCCTACGATACGCAGTATTTT.

This clone showed up just once. This rearrangement joins TRBV2 to TRBJ2-1; possibly TRBD1 for D (6 bases). This CDR3 comprises 13 residues. The V and J ends lost 8 bases and 4 bases respectively, with 12 bases between them. The germline gives CDR1 SNHLY, CDR2 FYNNEI. The CDR3 bases are TGTGCCAGCCGGCCAGGGGTGTACAATGAGCAGTTCTTC. As protein: CASRPGVYNEQFF.

Here the CDR3 reads CASTPLAGDTYEQYF. The CDR3 DNA sequence: TGTGCCAGCACGCCCTTAGCGGGAGACACCTACGAGCAGTACTTC. This sequence joins TRBV6-5 and TRBJ2-7; 9 positions match TRBD2. The germline V gene encodes CDR1 MNHEY and CDR2 SVGAGI. V shed 7 bases, J shed 2 bases, and the junction held 9 bases outside the gene matches. There are 15 residues in the CDR3.

This clone has only a few counts. The chain combines TRBV28 with TRBJ1-5; 8 bases match TRBD1. V lost 3 bases, J lost 0 bases, and 19 bases stayed unmatched. This CDR3 has 21 amino acids. CDR1 and CDR2 from the germline V gene are MDHEN and SYDVKM. The CDR3 coding sequence is TGTGCCAGCAGTTTCGAACCGGGACAGGTCACCCTCAGTTATAGCAATCAGCCCCAGCATTTT. Protein sequence: CASSFEPGQVTLSYSNQPQHF. The variable domain in full, completed from reference TRBV28 and TRBJ1-5, reads DVKVTQSSRYLVKRTGEKVFLECVQDMDHENMFWYRQDPGLGLRLIYFSYDVKMKEKGDIPEGYSVSREKKERFSLILESASTNQTSMYLCASSFEPGQVTLSYSNQPQHFGDGTRLSIL.

The CDR3: CASSPRTGTTSPLHF. Here the CDR3 DNA reads TGTGCCAGCAGCCCCCGGACAGGGACGACGTCACCCCTCCACTTT. The chain carries TRBV3-1 (or the pseudogene TRBV3-2) and TRBJ1-6, with TRBD1 matching over 8 bases. Germline assignment: CDR1 LGHDT and CDR2 YNNKEL (reference sequence). Trimming removed 4 bases from V and 10 bases from J; junction bases left unmatched: 9. This CDR3 has 15 amino acids.

The chain is built from TRBV7-3 and TRBJ1-1; possibly TRBD1 for D (5 bases). From germline, CDR1 is SGHTA and CDR2 FQGTGA. CDR3 length: 15 amino acids. Trimming stripped 1 base from V and 1 base from J, with 10 bases between. The DNA for the CDR3 is TGTGCCAGCAGCTTAATACGGGGGTCGAACACTGAAGCTTTCTTT. Residues: CASSLIRGSNTEAFF.

The chain couples TRBV5-1 to TRBJ2-2; 11 positions agree with TRBD1. The CDR3 contains 16 residues. J was trimmed by 6 bases and V by 2 bases; bases with no gene match: 6. CDR1 is SGHRS and CDR2 is YFSETQ in the germline V gene. CDR3: CASSFTGTGGAGELFF. CDR3 nucleotides: TGCGCCAGCAGCTTTACCGGGACAGGGGGAGCCGGGGAGCTGTTTTTT.